The T cell receptor (beta chain) described here comes from a study of shared clonotypes between healthy human individuals. Across the whole study: Donor composition was a couple of women and a few men, aged 18 to 49.

The CDR3 sequence is 15 residues long. CDR1 and CDR2 from the germline V gene are LNHDA and SQIVND (reference sequence). V lost 4 bases and J 2 bases, leaving 14 bases between the germline ends. A note on this clone: Its antigen is currently unknown.

General observations from the study: In contrast to clonotypes shared by all four donors, non-shared clonotypes had lower generation probabilities.

The method was immunoSEQ multiplex PCR; TCRdb's version includes in-frame clones alone and lacks a portion of them. The data show roughly 2,300,000 clones, 85% to 95% seen once. V gene TRBV19 combines with J gene TRBJ1-1; possible D gene TRBD1, 6 bases. This TCR came from a man aged 18 to 30 in good health. Some clones in this sample may be carry-over from other donors' samples. Sequenced input: naive CD4+ T cells from PBMCs. Subset reported: CD45RA+ positively selected. Written as DNA, the CDR3 is TGTGCCAGTAGTAGCAGTGGGGGGCGTAACACTGAAGCTTTCTTT. Its translation: CASSSSGGRNTEAFF.